These 25 T cell receptor beta chains originate from one sample sequenced in a study of T-cell reconstitution after alpha-beta-depleted transplantation in children. Using unique molecular identifiers, the investigators prepared the TCRbeta library. One entry per CDR3 protein results from TCRdb running MiXCR on the PCR reads. The table records roughly 240,000 distinct CDR3 sequences, around 7.5% of them present only once. This material consisted of PBMCs, mostly from graft donor cells, taken 180 days after TCRalphabeta/CD19-depleted stem cell transplant. These TCRs come from a male patient between 10 and 17 years old who had a stem cell transplant for acute lymphoblastic leukemia, so the T cells may come from the graft donor.

This clonotype appeared a single time. This may stem from a read error, because a much larger clone lies one nucleotide away. The chain has TRBV3-1 and TRBJ2-3; D uncertain. The CDR3 is made up of 14 amino acids. The germline gives CDR1 LGHDT, CDR2 YNNKEL (reference sequence). CDR3 DNA: TGTGTCAGCAGCCAAGTGTCCCGTTCGGATACGCAGTATTTT. Translation gives CVSSQVSRSDTQYF.

Many counts were recorded for this clonotype. This rearrangement joins TRBV28 to TRBJ1-5; D is possibly TRBD1 (5 bases). Trimming shortened V by 6 bases and J by 0 bases, and 9 bases separated the two germline ends. CDR3 length equals 14 residues. Germline assignment: CDR1 MDHEN and CDR2 SYDVKM. This CDR3 reads CASSRTPSNQPQHF. CDR3 nucleotide sequence: TGTGCCAGCAGCCGGACACCTAGCAATCAGCCCCAGCATTTT.

This clonotype was recorded at least ten times. This chain uses TRBV7-8 with TRBJ2-5; TRBD1 matches 7 bases. Germline-derived CDR1 and CDR2 are SGHVS and FQNEAQ. CDR3 length: 15 amino acids. The V and J ends lost 2 bases and 1 base, in that order; junction bases with no gene match: 4. The CDR3 sequence is CASSLPGQTQETQYF. CDR3 DNA sequence: TGTGCCAGCAGCTTACCGGGACAGACCCAAGAGACCCAGTACTTC.

This clonotype has ten or more counts. The chain recombines TRBV5-5 with TRBJ2-7, with D maybe TRBD1 (6 bases). The CDR3 runs to 16 residues. Germline V gene sequence: CDR1 SGHKS, CDR2 YYEKEE (reference sequence). The V end was cut by 2 bases, the J end by 2 bases, with 17 bases between. The CDR3 loop is CASSFTRWGQTYEQYF. The CDR3 DNA reads as TGTGCCAGCAGCTTTACTAGGTGGGGACAAACCTACGAGCAGTACTTC.

This clonotype was seen many times. The V and J genes are TRBV10-3 and TRBJ2-7, with 11 positions matching TRBD2. V lost 10 bases, J lost 5 bases, and 7 bases stayed unmatched. Germline V CDR1 and CDR2: ENHRY, SYGVKD. The length of the CDR3 is 13 residues. CDR3 amino acids: CATLLAGGNEQYF. CDR3 bases: TGTGCCACGCTTCTAGCGGGAGGAAACGAGCAGTACTTC.

This clonotype was recorded only once. At one end the junction does not follow the germline gene, possibly because of a read error. This chain links TRBV12-3 or TRBV12-4 with TRBJ2-5; TRBD2 aligns across 12 bases. The CDR3 totals 20 residues. The CDR3 region has the DNA TGTGCCTGCAGTTCACAGGCTCGGGGGGGCGGGACTAGCGGGTCGGAGACCCAGTACTTC. This gives the protein CACSSQARGGGTSGSETQYF.

The chain uses TRBV7-9 and TRBJ2-2; D might be TRBD2 (6 bases). Trimming stripped 5 bases from V and 1 base from J, with 14 bases between. The germline V gene encodes CDR1 SEHNR and CDR2 FQNEAQ (reference sequence). This CDR3 comprises 16 residues. DNA of the CDR3: TGTGCCAGCAGCACCCTACTAGCTGAGAACACCGGGGAGCTGTTTTTT. This codes for CASSTLLAENTGELFF.

This clonotype was counted only a few times. V gene TRBV19 combines with J gene TRBJ1-2; 11 bases map to TRBD1. The CDR3 extends over 18 amino acids. The V gene's germline CDR1 is LNHDA and CDR2 SQIVND (reference sequence). Trimming took 7 bases from V and 4 from J; bases not matched to a gene: 17. The CDR3 region has the DNA TGTGCCAGTACCATCTCGAGCCGGGGGACAGGGGGTACCTATGGCTACACCTTC. Protein sequence: CASTISSRGTGGTYGYTF.

Ten or more counts support this clonotype. CDR3 region: CASSFGVNEQFF. CDR3 sequence (DNA): TGTGCCAGCAGCTTCGGGGTAAATGAGCAGTTCTTC. V usage is TRBV7-9 and J usage is TRBJ2-1; possibly TRBD2 for D (5 bases). Per germline, CDR1 SEHNR and CDR2 FQNEAQ (reference sequence). The CDR3 totals 12 residues. V lost 3 bases to trimming and J lost 7 bases, with 7 bases between them.

This clonotype was counted many times. The V gene is TRBV11-2, the J gene TRBJ2-5; 7 bases line up with TRBD2. The trim removed 4 bases at V and 2 bases at J, leaving 7 bases unmatched. The CDR3 covers 15 residues. Germline CDR1 is SGHAT and CDR2 is FQNNGV. CDR3: CASSSSLAEQETQYF. The CDR3 coding sequence is TGTGCCAGCAGCTCCTCTCTAGCGGAGCAAGAGACCCAGTACTTC.

This clonotype was detected ten times or more. The gene calls are TRBV28 and TRBJ2-6; possibly TRBD2 for D (7 bases). V lost 10 bases and J lost 0, with 16 bases in between. This CDR3 region has 16 residues. Looked up from germline, CDR1 is MDHEN and CDR2 is SYDVKM. The DNA of the CDR3 is TGTGCCACCTCCTTTGGGGGGGCCTCTGGGGCCAACGTCCTGACTTTC. Protein: CATSFGGASGANVLTF.

The sample holds many counts of this clonotype. The chain links TRBV28 to TRBJ2-5, with 7 bases that match TRBD2. Germline V gene lookup returns CDR1 MDHEN and CDR2 SYDVKM. The J segment lost 2 bases and the V segment lost 5 bases, leaving 5 bases of the junction unmatched. The CDR3 is 14 amino acids. The chain's CDR3 is CASSPREDQETQYF. DNA for the CDR3: TGTGCCAGCAGTCCCCGGGAGGATCAAGAGACCCAGTACTTC.

This clonotype was seen at least ten times. The gene calls are TRBV23-1 and TRBJ2-1; D might be TRBD1 (6 bases). TRBV23-1 is known as an ORF, though its function is uncertain. The V end was cut by 6 bases, the J end by 5 bases, with 14 bases between. The CDR3 has 14 amino acids. CDR3 DNA: TGCGCCAGCAGCCCCCAGGGGCGGGACAATGAGCAGTTCTTC. It encodes CASSPQGRDNEQFF.

This clonotype came up many times. This chain uses TRBV29-1 with TRBJ1-2, with D possibly matching TRBD1 (5 bases). Deletions cut 7 bases from V and 2 bases from J, with 11 bases between. Germline lookup yields CDR1 SQVTM and CDR2 ANQGSEA. The CDR3 sequence is 12 residues long. Written as DNA, the CDR3 is TGCAGCGGCCTAACAGGAAACTATGGCTACACCTTC. Protein product: CSGLTGNYGYTF.

This clonotype was recorded many times. The V call is TRBV12-3 or TRBV12-4, the J call TRBJ1-6; 11 nucleotides line up with TRBD1. J lost 6 bases, V lost 6 bases, and 4 bases had no gene match. The CDR3 sequence is 15 residues long. Written as DNA, the CDR3 is TGTGCCAGCAGGCTTGGACAGGGGGCTAATTCACCCCTCCACTTT. Translation gives CASRLGQGANSPLHF.

The sample holds a few counts of this clonotype. The DNA of the CDR3 is TGTGCTAGTGGTTTGGTACTAGGACAGGGGCGGAATGAGCAGTTCTTC. This sequence encodes CASGLVLGQGRNEQFF. V gene TRBV12-5 combines with J gene TRBJ2-1; 9 positions agree with TRBD1. The J segment lost 7 bases and the V segment lost 0 bases, leaving 7 bases of the junction unmatched. Germline assignment: CDR1 LGHNT and CDR2 FRNRAP. The CDR3 has 16 amino acids.

This clonotype showed up many times. The chain couples TRBV5-1 to TRBJ2-7; 9 bases agree with TRBD1. In germline, CDR1 is SGHRS, CDR2 YFSETQ. J gave up 4 bases and V 0 bases, and 8 bases lay outside the gene matches. The CDR3 extends over 16 amino acids. The CDR3 nucleotides are TGCGCCAGCAGCTTGGACGGTACCGGGACAGGGTACGAGCAGTACTTC. Encoded protein: CASSLDGTGTGYEQYF.

This clonotype was counted at least ten times. This chain links TRBV5-5 with TRBJ2-7; 9 nucleotides agree with TRBD1. V lost 4 bases and J lost 6; bases outside the gene matches: 11. Germline CDR1 SGHKS, CDR2 YYEKEE (reference sequence). CDR3 length: 15 residues. The CDR3 sequence: CASSQQGARAAEQYF. CDR3 sequence (DNA): TGTGCCAGCAGCCAACAGGGGGCGCGAGCGGCCGAGCAGTACTTC.

This clonotype has ten or more counts. This chain links TRBV7-2 with TRBJ2-5, with D possibly called TRBD1 or TRBD2 (5 bases each). Deletions cut 2 bases from V and 7 bases from J, with 14 bases between. The CDR3 sequence is 14 residues long. Per the germline V gene, CDR1 is SGHTA and CDR2 is FQGNSA. The CDR3 region is CASSLWRAQGTQYF. The CDR3 nucleotides read TGTGCCAGCAGCTTATGGCGGGCCCAGGGGACCCAGTACTTC.

This clonotype showed up many times. The chain carries TRBV5-1 and TRBJ2-7, with 7 bases that match TRBD1. Unmatched junction bases numbered 8, after V lost 6 bases and J lost 5 bases. Germline CDR1 reads SGHRS; CDR2 reads YFSETQ. CDR3 length: 13 amino acids. Written as DNA, the CDR3 is TGCGCCAGCAACAAGGGGGCAGCCAACGAGCAGTACTTC. Translated: CASNKGAANEQYF. Complete variable domain (other parts from reference TRBV5-1 and TRBJ2-7): KAGVTQTPRYLIKTRGQQVTLSCSPISGHRSVSWYQQTPGQGLQFLFEYFSETQRNKGNFPGRFSGRQFSNSRSEMNVSTLELGDSALYLCASNKGAANEQYFGPGTRLTVT.

This chain links TRBV7-6 with TRBJ1-3; D gene ambiguous. The length of the CDR3 is 15 residues. CDR1 is SGHVS, CDR2 FNYEAQ, per germline. Trimming took 5 bases from V and 0 from J, leaving 11 bases between them. CDR3 region: CASSRKCNSGNTIYF. DNA of the CDR3: TGTGCCAGCAGCCGGAAGTGTAACTCTGGAAACACCATATATTTT. Full variable domain (remainder filled in from reference TRBV7-6 and TRBJ1-3): GAGVSQSPRYKVTKRGQDVALRCDPISGHVSLYWYRQALGQGPEFLTYFNYEAQQDKSGLPNDRFSAERPEGSISTLTIQRTEQRDSAMYRCASSRKCNSGNTIYFGEGSWLTVV.

This clonotype was seen many times. The chain carries TRBV20-1 and TRBJ1-1, with 9 bases fitting TRBD1. Germline assignment: CDR1 DFQATT and CDR2 SNEGSKA (reference sequence). The CDR3 length is 12 residues. The CDR3 DNA sequence: TGCAGAGCCGGGACAGGGTGGACTGAAGCTTTCTTT. Its protein product is CRAGTGWTEAFF.

This clonotype was seen repeatedly, ten times or more. The chain joins TRBV3-1 to TRBJ1-2; TRBD1 matches at 9 bases. V gave up 6 bases and J gave up 4 bases; unmatched junction bases: 6. Germline CDR1 and CDR2: LGHDT and YNNKEL (reference sequence). This CDR3 is built from 14 residues. CDR3 in amino acids: CASSRGQGIYGYTF. CDR3 sequence (DNA): TGTGCCAGCAGTCGCGGACAGGGGATCTATGGCTACACCTTC.

This clonotype occurred many times. The V gene is TRBV7-9, the J gene TRBJ1-2, with 7 bases lining up with TRBD1. The V and J ends lost 2 bases and 3 bases, in that order; junction bases with no gene match: 6. The CDR3 contains 15 residues. The germline CDR1 and CDR2 sequences are SEHNR and FQNEAQ (reference sequence). The CDR3 is CASSLLVDRDYGYTF. The CDR3, as DNA: TGTGCCAGCAGCTTACTGGTTGACAGGGACTATGGCTACACCTTC.

This chain links TRBV9 with TRBJ1-2; D gene uncertain. CDR1 and CDR2 (germline): SGDLS, YYNGEE. The ends were cut back, 4 bases at V and 7 bases at J, with 11 bases in the middle. This CDR3 has 12 amino acids. This CDR3 reads CASSRGPSGYTF. CDR3 nucleotide sequence: TGTGCCAGCAGCCGGGGTCCCTCTGGCTACACCTTC.